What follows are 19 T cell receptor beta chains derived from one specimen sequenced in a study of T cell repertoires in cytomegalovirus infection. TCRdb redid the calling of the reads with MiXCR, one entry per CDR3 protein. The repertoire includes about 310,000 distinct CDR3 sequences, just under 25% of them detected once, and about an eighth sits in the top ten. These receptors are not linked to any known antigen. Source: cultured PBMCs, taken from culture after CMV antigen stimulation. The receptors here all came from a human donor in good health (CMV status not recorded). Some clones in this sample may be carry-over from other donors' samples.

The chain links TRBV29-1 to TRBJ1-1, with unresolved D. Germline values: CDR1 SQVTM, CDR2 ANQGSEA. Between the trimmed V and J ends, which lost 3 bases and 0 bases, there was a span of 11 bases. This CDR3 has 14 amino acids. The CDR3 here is CSVDRSGMNTEAFF. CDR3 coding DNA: TGCAGCGTTGACCGGTCGGGAATGAACACTGAAGCTTTCTTT. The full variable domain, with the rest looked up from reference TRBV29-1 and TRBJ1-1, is SAVISQKPSRDICQRGTSLTIQCQVDSQVTMMFWYRQQPGQSLTLIATANQGSEATYESGFVIDKFPISRPNLTFSTLTVSNMSPEDSSIYLCSVDRSGMNTEAFFGQGTRLTVV.

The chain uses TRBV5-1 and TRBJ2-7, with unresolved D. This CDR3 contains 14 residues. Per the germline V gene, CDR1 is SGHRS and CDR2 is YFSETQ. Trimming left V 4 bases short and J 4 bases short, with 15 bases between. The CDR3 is CASSTAGAEYEQYF. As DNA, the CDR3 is TGCGCCAGCAGCACCGCCGGAGCTGAGTACGAGCAGTACTTC.

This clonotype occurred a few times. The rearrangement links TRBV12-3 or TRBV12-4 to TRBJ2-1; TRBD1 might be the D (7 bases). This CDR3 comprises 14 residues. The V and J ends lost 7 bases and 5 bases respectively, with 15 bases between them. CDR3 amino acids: CASIKGASDNEQFF. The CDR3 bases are TGTGCCAGCATCAAGGGGGCTAGCGACAATGAGCAGTTCTTC.

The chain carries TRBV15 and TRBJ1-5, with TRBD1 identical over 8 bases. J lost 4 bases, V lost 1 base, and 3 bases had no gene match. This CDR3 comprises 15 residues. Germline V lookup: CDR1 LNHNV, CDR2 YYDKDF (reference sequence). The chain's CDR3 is CATSRGTGTNQPQHF. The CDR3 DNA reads TGTGCCACCAGCAGAGGGACAGGGACTAATCAGCCCCAGCATTTT.

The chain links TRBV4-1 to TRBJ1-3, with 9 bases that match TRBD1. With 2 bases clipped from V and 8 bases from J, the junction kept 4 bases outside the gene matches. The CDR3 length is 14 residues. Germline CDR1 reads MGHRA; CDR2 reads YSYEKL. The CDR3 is CASSQPGQGHTIYF. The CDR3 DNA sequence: TGCGCCAGCAGCCAACCGGGACAGGGACACACCATATATTTT.

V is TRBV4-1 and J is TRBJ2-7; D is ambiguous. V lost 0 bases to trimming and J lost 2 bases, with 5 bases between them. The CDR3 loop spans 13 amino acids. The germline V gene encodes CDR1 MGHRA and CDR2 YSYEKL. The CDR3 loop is CASSQDPPYEQYF. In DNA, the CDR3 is TGCGCCAGCAGCCAAGATCCCCCCTACGAGCAGTACTTC.

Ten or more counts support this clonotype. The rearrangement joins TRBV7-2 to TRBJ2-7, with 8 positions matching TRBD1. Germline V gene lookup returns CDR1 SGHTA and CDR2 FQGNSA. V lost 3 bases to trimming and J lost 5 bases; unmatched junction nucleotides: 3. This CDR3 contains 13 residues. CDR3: CASSLDRDHEQYF. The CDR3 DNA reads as TGTGCCAGCAGCTTGGACAGGGACCACGAGCAGTACTTC.

The CDR3 DNA sequence: TGTGCCAGCAGTTACCCCTGGTACTTC. Protein sequence: CASSYPWYF. The rearrangement uses TRBV6-2 or TRBV6-3 and TRBJ2-7, with D unclear. The CDR3 covers 9 residues. Germline values: CDR1 MNHEY, CDR2 SVGEGT. V was trimmed by 2 bases and J by 12 bases, leaving 5 bases between them.

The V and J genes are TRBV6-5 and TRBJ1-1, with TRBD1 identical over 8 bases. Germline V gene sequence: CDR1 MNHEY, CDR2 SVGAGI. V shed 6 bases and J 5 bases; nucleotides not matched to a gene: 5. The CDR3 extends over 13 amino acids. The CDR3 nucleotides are TGTGCCAGCAGCCGACAGGGGAGGACTGAAGCTTTCTTT. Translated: CASSRQGRTEAFF.

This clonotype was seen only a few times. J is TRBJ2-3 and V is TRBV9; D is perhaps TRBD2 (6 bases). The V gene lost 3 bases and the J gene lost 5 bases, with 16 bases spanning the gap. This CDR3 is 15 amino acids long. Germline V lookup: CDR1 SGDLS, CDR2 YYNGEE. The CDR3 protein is CASSAEGLPIDTQYF. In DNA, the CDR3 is TGTGCCAGCAGCGCCGAGGGACTTCCGATAGATACGCAGTATTTT.

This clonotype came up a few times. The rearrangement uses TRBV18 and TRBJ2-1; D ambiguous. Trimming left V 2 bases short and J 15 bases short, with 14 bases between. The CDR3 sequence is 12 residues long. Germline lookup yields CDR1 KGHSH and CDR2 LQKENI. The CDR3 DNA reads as TGTGCCAGCTCACCAACTTTTGATTTCTCGTTCTTC. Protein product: CASSPTFDFSFF.

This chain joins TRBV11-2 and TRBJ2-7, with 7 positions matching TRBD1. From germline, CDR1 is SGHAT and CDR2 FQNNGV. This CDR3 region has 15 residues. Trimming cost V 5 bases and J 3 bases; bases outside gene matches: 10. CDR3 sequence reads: CASSELGTAIYEQYF. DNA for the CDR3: TGTGCCAGCAGCGAGCTTGGGACAGCAATCTACGAGCAGTACTTC.

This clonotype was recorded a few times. Here the CDR3 DNA reads TGTGCCAGCAGTCCTGGACAGGGCCCCTACGAGCAGTACGTC. It translates to CASSPGQGPYEQYV. The chain links TRBV12-3 or TRBV12-4 to TRBJ2-7, with 8 bases identical to TRBD1. V shed 5 bases, J shed 2 bases, and the junction held 5 bases outside the gene matches. The CDR3 runs to 14 residues.

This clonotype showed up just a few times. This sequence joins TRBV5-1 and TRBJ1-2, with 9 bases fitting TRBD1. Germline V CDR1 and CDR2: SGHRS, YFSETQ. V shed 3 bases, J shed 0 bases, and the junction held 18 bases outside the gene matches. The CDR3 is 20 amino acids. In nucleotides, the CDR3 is TGCGCCAGCAGCTACGCCGTAAGCCCGGGACAGGGATGGTCTAACTATGGCTACACCTTC. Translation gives CASSYAVSPGQGWSNYGYTF.

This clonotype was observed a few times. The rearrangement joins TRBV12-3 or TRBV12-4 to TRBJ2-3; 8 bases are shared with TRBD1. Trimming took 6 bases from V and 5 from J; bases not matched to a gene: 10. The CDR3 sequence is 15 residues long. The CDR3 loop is CASSDQGARGDTQYF. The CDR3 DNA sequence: TGTGCCAGCAGCGACCAGGGGGCGCGGGGAGATACGCAGTATTTT.

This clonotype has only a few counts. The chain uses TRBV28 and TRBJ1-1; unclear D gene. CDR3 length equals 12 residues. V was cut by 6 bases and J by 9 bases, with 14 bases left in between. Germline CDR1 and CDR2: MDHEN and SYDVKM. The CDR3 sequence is CASSHEAPKAFF. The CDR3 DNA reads TGTGCCAGCAGCCATGAAGCCCCGAAAGCTTTCTTT.

This CDR3 reads CASSQDPGRNNEQFF. The CDR3 DNA reads as TGCGCCAGCAGCCAAGACCCCGGACGGAACAATGAGCAGTTCTTC. The rearrangement links TRBV5-1 to TRBJ2-1; D is unresolved. The germline CDR1 and CDR2 sequences are SGHRS and YFSETQ. This CDR3 is built from 15 residues. Trimming cost V 4 bases and J 5 bases, with 16 bases left between them.

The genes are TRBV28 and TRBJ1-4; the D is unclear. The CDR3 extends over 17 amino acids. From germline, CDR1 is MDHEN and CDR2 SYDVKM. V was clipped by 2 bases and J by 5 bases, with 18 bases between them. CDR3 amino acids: CASSLRALGGGNEKLFF. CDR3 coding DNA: TGTGCCAGCAGTTTAAGGGCTTTGGGCGGCGGGAATGAAAAACTGTTTTTT.

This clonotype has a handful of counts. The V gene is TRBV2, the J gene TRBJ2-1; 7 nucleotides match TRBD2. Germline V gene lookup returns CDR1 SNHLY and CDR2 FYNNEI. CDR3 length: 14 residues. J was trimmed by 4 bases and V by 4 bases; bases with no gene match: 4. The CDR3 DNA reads TGTGCCAGCAGTGCTGCGGGAGCATACAATGAGCAGTTCTTC. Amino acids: CASSAAGAYNEQFF.